Sequencing of this TCR beta chain was carried out in a study of CD8 T cells in ankylosing spondylitis. In its sample, this clonotype was seen a few times. Germline V lookup: CDR1 SGHRS, CDR2 YFSETQ. The CDR3 covers 14 residues. Trimming pared 1 base from V and 7 bases from J, leaving 12 bases between. TCRdb used MiXCR to reprocess the 5' RACE reads, holding one entry per CDR3 protein. The sample has 240,000 or so distinct CDR3 sequences; over 8.5% are singletons. J is TRBJ2-1 and V is TRBV5-1; D assignment may be TRBD1 or TRBD2 (6 bases each). Sequences were obtained from blood, either unsorted or a sorted T cell fraction (not recorded which). The source is a male donor with ankylosing spondylitis or in good health (not recorded which). The chain's CDR3 is CASSLWGALNEQFF. In DNA form, the CDR3 reads TGCGCCAGCAGCTTGTGGGGGGCGCTGAATGAGCAGTTCTTC.